These 30 T cell receptor beta chains were all obtained from the same sample, sequenced in a study of T cells expressing NK-cell markers. Each CDR3 protein gets one entry in TCRdb, which reprocessed the 5' RACE reads and gives no DNA. The sample has fewer than 550,000 distinct CDR3 sequences. Material: blood T cells: a sorted CD56 or NKG2C T cell subset, CD4+ or CD8+ T cells, or bulk PBMC T cells (not recorded which). All receptors derive from a woman aged 50 to 60 in good health.

This rearrangement joins TRBV5-1 to TRBJ1-3. Germline assignment: CDR1 SGHRS and CDR2 YFSETQ. The CDR3 runs to 16 residues. CDR3 amino acids: CASSLAGNPTGNTIYF. The full variable domain, rest sourced from reference TRBV5-1 and TRBJ1-3, is KAGVTQTPRYLIKTRGQQVTLSCSPISGHRSVSWYQQTPGQGLQFLFEYFSETQRNKGNFPGRFSGRQFSNSRSEMNVSTLELGDSALYLCASSLAGNPTGNTIYFGEGSWLTVV.

The rearrangement links TRBV3-1 to TRBJ1-4. Looked up from germline, CDR1 is LGHDT and CDR2 is YNNKEL (reference sequence). This CDR3 comprises 16 residues. The CDR3 is CASSQDTGRTNEKLFF. Supplemented by reference TRBV3-1 and TRBJ1-4, the full variable domain reads DTAVSQTPKYLVTQMGNDKSIKCEQNLGHDTMYWYKQDSKKFLKIMFSYNNKELIINETVPNRFSPKSPDKAHLNLHINSLELGDSAVYFCASSQDTGRTNEKLFFGSGTQLSVL.

The chain couples TRBV10-3 to TRBJ2-1; TCRdb outputs TRBD1, but without DNA this stays unchecked. This CDR3 is 11 amino acids long. Germline CDR1 ENHRY, CDR2 SYGVKD. CDR3 sequence: CAIKGVYEQFF.

V gene TRBV2 combines with J gene TRBJ2-3; there is no DNA to check the TCRdb D call of TRBD2. This CDR3 is built from 17 residues. Germline assignment: CDR1 SNHLY and CDR2 FYNNEI. The CDR3 sequence is CASSGPGLAEETDTQYF.

The V and J genes are TRBV20-1 and TRBJ1-2. Germline V gene lookup returns CDR1 DFQATT and CDR2 SNEGSKA (reference sequence). This CDR3 has 11 amino acids. The CDR3 here is CSARDRQIYTF.

CDR3: CASSRGQGKGQPQHF. This sequence joins TRBV6-5 and TRBJ1-5; TCRdb proposes TRBD1, but this gene call is untestable without DNA. The CDR3 is 15 amino acids. Germline V gene lookup returns CDR1 MNHEY and CDR2 SVGAGI.

CDR3 in amino acids: CASSLMQGLQETQYF. The chain combines TRBV5-1 with TRBJ2-5; TCRdb proposes TRBD1, but this gene call is untestable without DNA. This CDR3 has 15 amino acids. Germline V gene lookup returns CDR1 SGHRS and CDR2 YFSETQ.

V usage is TRBV12-3 or TRBV12-4 and J usage is TRBJ2-7; checking the TCRdb D call of TRBD1 is not possible without DNA. The CDR3 runs to 15 residues. The CDR3 spells CASSSQGAPNYEQYF.

V and J are TRBV10-3 and TRBJ2-2; TCRdb outputs TRBD1, but without DNA this stays unchecked. CDR1 is ENHRY and CDR2 is SYGVKD in the germline V gene. The CDR3 runs to 16 residues. This CDR3 is CAISESAGANTGELFF.

The chain joins TRBV5-1 to TRBJ1-1. Germline V CDR1 and CDR2: SGHRS, YFSETQ. CDR3 size: 14 residues. CDR3: CASSSSYRDTEAFF.

The V and J genes are TRBV28 and TRBJ2-3; TCRdb picks TRBD1, but there is no DNA to check that call. The CDR3 loop spans 16 amino acids. Germline assignment: CDR1 MDHEN and CDR2 SYDVKM. The CDR3 loop is CASSLDRGRSTDTQYF.

The chain uses TRBV6-1 and TRBJ1-1. The CDR3 covers 12 residues. Germline loops: CDR1 MNHNS, CDR2 SASEGT. Here the CDR3 reads CASGLLGTEAFF.

The J gene is TRBJ2-3, the V gene TRBV29-1; TCRdb lists TRBD1, though no DNA is available to test this call. Germline V gives CDR1 SQVTM, CDR2 ANQGSEA. There are 15 residues in the CDR3. The CDR3 here is CSVESTGDSTDTQYF.

V usage is TRBV5-1 and J usage is TRBJ2-3; as DNA is missing, the TRBD1 call by TCRdb cannot be tested. The CDR3 has 15 amino acids. In germline, CDR1 is SGHRS, CDR2 YFSETQ. The chain's CDR3 is CASSLRPQGADTQYF.

V gene TRBV7-6 combines with J gene TRBJ1-1. This CDR3 spans 15 amino acids. Germline CDR1 and CDR2: SGHVS and FNYEAQ. The CDR3 loop reads CASSLLGPFGTEAFF.

The V call is TRBV5-1, the J call TRBJ1-1; with no DNA, the TCRdb D assignment of TRBD1 cannot be verified. This CDR3 is built from 16 residues. The germline V gene has CDR1 SGHRS and CDR2 YFSETQ. CDR3 loop: CASSKGQAGMNTEAFF.

The chain is built from TRBV10-3 and TRBJ2-1; checking the TCRdb D call of TRBD1 is not possible without DNA. Germline V gene lookup returns CDR1 ENHRY and CDR2 SYGVKD. The CDR3 totals 14 residues. The CDR3 protein is CATSPLTALNEQFF.

The V gene is TRBV6-1, the J gene TRBJ2-1. The CDR3 sequence is 12 residues long. CDR1 and CDR2 from the germline V gene are MNHNS and SASEGT. This CDR3 is CASSEALSEQFF.

The CDR3 protein is CSAGEEGKGNYEQYF. The genes are TRBV29-1 and TRBJ2-7; the TCRdb call, TRBD1, lacks DNA for checking. CDR3 length equals 15 residues. Germline V lookup: CDR1 SQVTM, CDR2 ANQGSEA.

The chain has TRBV5-1 and TRBJ2-1. This CDR3 spans 13 amino acids. Germline assignment: CDR1 SGHRS and CDR2 YFSETQ. The CDR3: CASSLVSYNEQFF.

V and J are TRBV12-3 or TRBV12-4 and TRBJ2-4; TCRdb gives TRBD1 as the D gene, but with no DNA this cannot be confirmed. There are 14 residues in the CDR3. CDR3 sequence reads: CASSLFSTGNIQYF.

V usage is TRBV27 and J usage is TRBJ2-5; the TCRdb call, TRBD1, lacks DNA for checking. Germline V gene sequence: CDR1 MNHEY, CDR2 SMNVEV (reference sequence). CDR3 length: 13 amino acids. Here the CDR3 reads CASSLYRFETQYF.

The V and J genes are TRBV18 and TRBJ1-1. Germline CDR1 and CDR2: KGHSH and LQKENI. This CDR3 contains 15 residues. This CDR3 reads CASSPKSSYHTEAFF.

The chain joins TRBV4-2 to TRBJ1-2. This CDR3 contains 14 residues. The germline V gene encodes CDR1 LGHNA and CDR2 YNFKEQ. CDR3 sequence: CASSQEGWLEGYTF.

This chain links TRBV6-5 with TRBJ1-2; lacking DNA, the TRBD1 call made by TCRdb goes unchecked. CDR1 and CDR2 (germline): MNHEY, SVGAGI. The CDR3 contains 11 residues. This CDR3 reads CASSSRRGYTF.

The chain has TRBV20-1 and TRBJ2-7; the TCRdb D gene call, TRBD1, has no DNA to confirm it. Germline CDR1 reads DFQATT; CDR2 reads SNEGSKA (reference sequence). The CDR3 runs to 14 residues. The chain's CDR3 is CSASKRQVNYEQYF.

The gene calls are TRBV29-1 and TRBJ1-1. Per the germline V gene, CDR1 is SQVTM and CDR2 is ANQGSEA. This CDR3 has 12 residues. The CDR3: CSVGTPTTEAFF.

The V call is TRBV27, the J call TRBJ1-6; the TCRdb D gene call, TRBD1, has no DNA to confirm it. Germline-derived CDR1 and CDR2 are MNHEY and SMNVEV (reference sequence). CDR3 length equals 16 residues. CDR3 amino acids: CASSLSGTGGTSPLHF.

The rearrangement links TRBV29-1 to TRBJ2-3; TCRdb designates TRBD1, a call that cannot be tested without DNA. This CDR3 comprises 15 residues. Germline-derived CDR1 and CDR2 are SQVTM and ANQGSEA. The CDR3 spells CSTSDFKGKVDTQYF.

This chain links TRBV5-1 with TRBJ2-7; TCRdb outputs TRBD2, but without DNA this stays unchecked. Looked up from germline, CDR1 is SGHRS and CDR2 is YFSETQ. The CDR3 contains 16 residues. The CDR3 here is CASSHTWASVNYEQYF. Full variable domain (missing parts from reference TRBV5-1 and TRBJ2-7): KAGVTQTPRYLIKTRGQQVTLSCSPISGHRSVSWYQQTPGQGLQFLFEYFSETQRNKGNFPGRFSGRQFSNSRSEMNVSTLELGDSALYLCASSHTWASVNYEQYFGPGTRLTVT.